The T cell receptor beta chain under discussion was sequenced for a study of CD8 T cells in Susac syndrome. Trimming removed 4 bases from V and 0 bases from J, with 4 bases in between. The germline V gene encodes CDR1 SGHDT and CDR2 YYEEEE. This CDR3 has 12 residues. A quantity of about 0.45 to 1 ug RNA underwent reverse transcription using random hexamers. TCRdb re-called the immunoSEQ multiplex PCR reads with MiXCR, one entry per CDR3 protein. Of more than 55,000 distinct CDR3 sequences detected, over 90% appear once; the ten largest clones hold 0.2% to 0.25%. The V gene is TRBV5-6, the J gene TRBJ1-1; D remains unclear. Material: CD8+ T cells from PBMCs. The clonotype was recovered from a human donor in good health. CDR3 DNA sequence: TGTGCCAGCAGCACCATGAACACTGAAGCTTTCTTT. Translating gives CASSTMNTEAFF.